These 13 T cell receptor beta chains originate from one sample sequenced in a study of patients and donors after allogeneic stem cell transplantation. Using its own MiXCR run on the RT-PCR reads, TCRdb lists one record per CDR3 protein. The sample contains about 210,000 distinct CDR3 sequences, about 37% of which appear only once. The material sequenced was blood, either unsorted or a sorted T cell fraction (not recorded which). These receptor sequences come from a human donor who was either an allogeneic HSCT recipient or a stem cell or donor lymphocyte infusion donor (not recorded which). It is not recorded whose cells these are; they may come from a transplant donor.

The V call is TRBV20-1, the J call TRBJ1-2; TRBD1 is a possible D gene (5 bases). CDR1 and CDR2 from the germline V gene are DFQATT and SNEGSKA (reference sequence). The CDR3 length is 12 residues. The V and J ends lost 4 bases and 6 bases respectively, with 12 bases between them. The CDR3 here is CSATGDSHGYTF. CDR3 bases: TGCAGTGCTACAGGCGACAGCCATGGCTACACCTTC.

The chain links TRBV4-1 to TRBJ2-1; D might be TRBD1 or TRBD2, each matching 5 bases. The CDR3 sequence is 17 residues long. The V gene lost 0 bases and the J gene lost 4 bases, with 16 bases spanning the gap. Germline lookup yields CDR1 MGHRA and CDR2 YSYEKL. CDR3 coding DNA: TGCGCCAGCAGCCAAGACGAGGAGAGGGGATTATACAATGAGCAGTTCTTC. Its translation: CASSQDEERGLYNEQFF.

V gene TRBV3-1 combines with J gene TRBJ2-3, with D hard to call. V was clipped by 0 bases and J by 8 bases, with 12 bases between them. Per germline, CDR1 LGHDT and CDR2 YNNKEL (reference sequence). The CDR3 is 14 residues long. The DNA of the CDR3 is TGTGCCAGCAGCCAAGAGCGGCGGTCCTCTACGCAGTATTTT. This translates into CASSQERRSSTQYF.

CDR3 nucleotide sequence: TGTGCCAGCAGCCCTCCCGGACAGGACACTGAAGCTTTCTTT. Its protein product is CASSPPGQDTEAFF. The chain recombines TRBV9 with TRBJ1-1, with 7 bases aligning to TRBD1. J was trimmed by 3 bases and V by 4 bases; bases with no gene match: 6. The germline V gene encodes CDR1 SGDLS and CDR2 YYNGEE. The CDR3 is 14 residues long.

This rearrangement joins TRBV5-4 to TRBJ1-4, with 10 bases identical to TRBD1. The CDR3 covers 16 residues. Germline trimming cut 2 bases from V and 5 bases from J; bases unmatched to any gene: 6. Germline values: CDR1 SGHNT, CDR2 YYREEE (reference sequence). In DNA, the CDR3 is TGTGCCAGCAGCTTATTGAGACAGGGGGCGAATGAAAAACTGTTTTTT. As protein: CASSLLRQGANEKLFF.

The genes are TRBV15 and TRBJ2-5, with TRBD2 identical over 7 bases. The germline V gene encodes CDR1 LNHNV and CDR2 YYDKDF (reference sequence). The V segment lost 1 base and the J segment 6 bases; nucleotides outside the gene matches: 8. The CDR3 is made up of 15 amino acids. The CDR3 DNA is TGTGCCACCAGCAGAGGAGCGGGGAGACTACAGACCCAGTACTTC. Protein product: CATSRGAGRLQTQYF.

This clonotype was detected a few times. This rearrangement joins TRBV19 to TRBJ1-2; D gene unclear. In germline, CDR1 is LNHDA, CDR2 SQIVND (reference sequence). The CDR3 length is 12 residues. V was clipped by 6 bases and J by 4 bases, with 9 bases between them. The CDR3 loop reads CASRGDSYGYTF. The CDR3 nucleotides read TGTGCCAGTAGGGGAGATTCCTATGGCTACACCTTC.

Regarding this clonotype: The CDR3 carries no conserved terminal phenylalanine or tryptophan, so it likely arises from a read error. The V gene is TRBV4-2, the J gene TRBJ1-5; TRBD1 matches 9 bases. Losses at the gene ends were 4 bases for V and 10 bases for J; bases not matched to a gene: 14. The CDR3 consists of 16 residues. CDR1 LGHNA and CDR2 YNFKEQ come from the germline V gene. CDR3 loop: CASSPQGDRAPRPQHY. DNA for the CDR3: TGTGCCAGCAGCCCACAGGGGGACAGGGCCCCTCGCCCCCAGCATTAT.

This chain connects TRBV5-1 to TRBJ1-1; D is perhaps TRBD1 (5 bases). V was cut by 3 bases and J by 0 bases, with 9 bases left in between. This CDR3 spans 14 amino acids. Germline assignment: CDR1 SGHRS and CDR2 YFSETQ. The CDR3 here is CASSSLRVNTEAFF. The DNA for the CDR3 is TGCGCCAGCAGCTCCCTCAGGGTGAACACTGAAGCTTTCTTT.

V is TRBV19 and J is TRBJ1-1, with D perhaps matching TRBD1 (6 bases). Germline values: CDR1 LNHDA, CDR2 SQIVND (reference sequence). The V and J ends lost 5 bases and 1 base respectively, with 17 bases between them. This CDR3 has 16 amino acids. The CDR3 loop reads CASSFPTRRGNTEAFF. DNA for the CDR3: TGTGCCAGTAGTTTCCCAACCCGCAGGGGGAACACTGAAGCTTTCTTT.

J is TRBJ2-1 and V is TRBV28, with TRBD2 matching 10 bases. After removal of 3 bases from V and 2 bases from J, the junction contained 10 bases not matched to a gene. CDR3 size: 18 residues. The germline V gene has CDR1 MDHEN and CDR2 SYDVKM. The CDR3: CASSFSPLLAGTYNEQFF. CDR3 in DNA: TGTGCCAGCAGTTTTTCCCCCCTACTAGCGGGGACCTACAATGAGCAGTTCTTC.

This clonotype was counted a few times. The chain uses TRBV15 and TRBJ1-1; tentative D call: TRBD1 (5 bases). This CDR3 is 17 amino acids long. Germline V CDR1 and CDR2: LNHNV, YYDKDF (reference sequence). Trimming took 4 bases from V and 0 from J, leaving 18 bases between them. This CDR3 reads CATSKFRGTLMNTEAFF. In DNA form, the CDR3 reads TGTGCCACCAGCAAATTCCGAGGGACGTTAATGAACACTGAAGCTTTCTTT.

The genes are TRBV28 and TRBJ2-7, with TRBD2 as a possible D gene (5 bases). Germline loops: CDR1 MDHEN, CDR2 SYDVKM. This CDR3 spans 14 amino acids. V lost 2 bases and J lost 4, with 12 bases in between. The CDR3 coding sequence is TGTGCCAGCAGTTTAGGACTGCCCATGTACGAGCAGTACTTC. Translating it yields CASSLGLPMYEQYF.